This entry lists 15 T cell receptor beta chains sequenced from one sample in a study of blood T cell repertoires in COVID-19. Produced via immunoSEQ multiplex PCR; TCRdb's table is partial and in-frame only. The table shows roughly 150,000 clones, with roughly 88% occurring only once. Sequenced sample: PBMCs or T cells enriched from blood (not recorded which). The receptors come from a man in his forties or fifties who had recovered from COVID-19.

This clone was seen a single time. The CDR3 is CASSQDTGPGTEAFF. In nucleotides, the CDR3 is TGTGCCAGCAGCCAAGATACAGGGCCGGGGACTGAAGCTTTCTTT. The gene calls are TRBV3-1 (or the pseudogene TRBV3-2) and TRBJ1-1, with D possibly TRBD1 on 6 matching bases. Germline-derived CDR1 and CDR2 are LGHDT and YNNKEL (reference sequence). This CDR3 region has 15 residues. Trimming cost V 0 bases and J 5 bases, with 13 bases left between them.

V is TRBV28 and J is TRBJ1-6; the D gene is possibly TRBD1 (5 bases). The CDR3 covers 13 residues. V lost 7 bases and J 9 bases, leaving 13 bases between the germline ends. From germline, CDR1 is MDHEN and CDR2 SYDVKM. In DNA, the CDR3 is TGTGCCAGCACCCGGCGGGACCCTTCACCCCTCCACTTT. Its translation: CASTRRDPSPLHF. Drawing the rest from reference TRBV28 and TRBJ1-6, the complete variable domain is DVKVTQSSRYLVKRTGEKVFLECVQDMDHENMFWYRQDPGLGLRLIYFSYDVKMKEKGDIPEGYSVSREKKERFSLILESASTNQTSMYLCASTRRDPSPLHFGNGTRLTVT.

The rearrangement uses TRBV5-6 and TRBJ1-6; D may be TRBD1 (6 bases). The CDR3 extends over 13 amino acids. The germline V and J ends were trimmed by 4 bases and 8 bases, with 10 bases remaining between them. Germline-derived CDR1 and CDR2 are SGHDT and YYEEEE. This CDR3 reads CASSLEGDSPLHF. The CDR3 region has the DNA TGTGCCAGCAGCCTGGAGGGGGATTCACCCCTCCACTTT.

The CDR3 protein is CASSGKRVGAEKLFF. CDR3 nucleotides: TGTGCCAGCAGCGGTAAAAGGGTAGGGGCTGAAAAACTGTTTTTT. The rearrangement uses TRBV7-2 and TRBJ1-4; D may be TRBD1 (5 bases). The CDR3 spans 15 residues. Germline V gives CDR1 SGHTA, CDR2 FQGNSA. V was trimmed by 5 bases and J by 7 bases, leaving 17 bases between them.

This chain joins TRBV28 and TRBJ1-6; 7 bases are shared with TRBD1. CDR1 MDHEN and CDR2 SYDVKM come from the germline V gene. CDR3 length: 11 amino acids. The V gene end was trimmed by 3 bases and the J gene end by 19 bases; junction bases not matched to a gene: 6. The CDR3 DNA follows: TGTGCCAGCAGTTTGATGGGACAGAGTCACTTT. As protein: CASSLMGQSHF.

This clone was counted once. The chain has TRBV30 and TRBJ2-4, with D perhaps matching TRBD1 (5 bases). Germline lookup yields CDR1 GTSNPN and CDR2 SVGIG (reference sequence). V was shortened by 1 base and J by 1 base, with 5 bases between the two germline ends. The CDR3 runs to 13 residues. The chain's CDR3 is CAWSEGAKNIQYF. The CDR3 DNA follows: TGTGCCTGGAGTGAGGGGGCCAAAAACATTCAGTACTTC.

The rearrangement links TRBV7-3 to TRBJ1-1, with 7 bases lining up with TRBD1. The CDR3 length is 14 residues. V gave up 5 bases and J gave up 1 base; unmatched junction bases: 4. Germline V gene lookup returns CDR1 SGHTA and CDR2 FQGTGA. CDR3 DNA: TGTGCCAGCAGCCGCGGGACAGCGAACACTGAAGCTTTCTTT. It codes for CASSRGTANTEAFF.

The V and J genes are TRBV18 and TRBJ1-5, with unresolved D. The CDR3 contains 16 residues. The germline V and J ends were trimmed by 4 bases and 2 bases, with 15 bases remaining between them. Germline-derived CDR1 and CDR2 are KGHSH and LQKENI. CDR3 amino acids: CASSQTERGGNQPQHF. The CDR3, as DNA: TGTGCCAGCTCACAGACTGAACGAGGTGGCAATCAGCCCCAGCATTTT.

In this sample, this clone turned up once. The V and J genes are TRBV6-6 and TRBJ2-2, with 7 positions matching TRBD2. Per germline, CDR1 MNHNY and CDR2 SVGAGI (reference sequence). This CDR3 contains 16 residues. V gave up 6 bases and J gave up 4 bases; unmatched junction bases: 11. CDR3 sequence (DNA): TGTGCCAGCAGACCCACTAGCGACCTGGGCACCGGGGAGCTGTTTTTT. This translates into CASRPTSDLGTGELFF.

The chain is built from TRBV9 and TRBJ1-4; D remains unclear. CDR1 SGDLS and CDR2 YYNGEE come from the germline V gene. V was trimmed by 3 bases and J by 4 bases, leaving 16 bases between them. The CDR3 consists of 16 residues. CDR3 bases: TGTGCCAGCAGCGGCGACCGCGGGTTGAGTAATGAAAAACTGTTTTTT. Translated, it gives CASSGDRGLSNEKLFF.

The chain uses TRBV15 and TRBJ1-2; 9 bases fit TRBD1. With 5 bases clipped from V and 3 bases from J, the junction kept 7 bases outside the gene matches. The germline V gene encodes CDR1 LNHNV and CDR2 YYDKDF (reference sequence). The CDR3 runs to 15 residues. The CDR3 DNA follows: TGTGCCACCAGCCCCGGACAGGGGCTATACTATGGCTACACCTTC. It codes for CATSPGQGLYYGYTF.

The chain links TRBV5-1 to TRBJ2-3; D may be TRBD2 (5 bases). The germline V gene encodes CDR1 SGHRS and CDR2 YFSETQ. This CDR3 is 15 amino acids long. V lost 4 bases to trimming and J lost 6 bases, with 18 bases between them. The CDR3 here is CASSPVGSRSDTQYF. In DNA form, the CDR3 reads TGCGCCAGCAGCCCGGTGGGGAGCCGAAGTGATACGCAGTATTTT.

The rearrangement links TRBV10-3 to TRBJ2-7; no definite D call. The CDR3 runs 12 residues. V was cut by 5 bases and J by 5 bases, with 10 bases left in between. Germline V lookup: CDR1 ENHRY, CDR2 SYGVKD. In DNA, the CDR3 is TGTGCCATCAGTCTCTCGAGAAACGAGCAGTACTTC. Translation gives CAISLSRNEQYF.

This chain uses TRBV7-9 with TRBJ2-5; weak D call: TRBD1 (5 bases). The CDR3 totals 14 residues. Germline assignment: CDR1 SEHNR and CDR2 FQNEAQ (reference sequence). V lost 7 bases and J lost 2, with 14 bases in between. The CDR3 protein is CASKMGNRQETQYF. The CDR3 bases are TGTGCCAGCAAGATGGGTAACAGGCAAGAGACCCAGTACTTC.

The chain carries TRBV19 and TRBJ1-1, with D uncertain. The CDR3 has 12 amino acids. Trimming took off 10 bases at V and 5 bases at J, with 14 bases between the two ends. Germline CDR1 is LNHDA and CDR2 is SQIVND (reference sequence). The CDR3 protein is CATTWTGTEAFF. The CDR3 bases are TGTGCCACGACCTGGACTGGTACTGAAGCTTTCTTT.